The entry below describes one T cell receptor beta chain. Its specificity is not known. Every immunoSEQ plate was one replicate of a subset's evenly spread DNA. Replicate PCRs run on sorted subsets employed approximately 0.2 ug DNA, tens of thousands of T cell genomes. Only in-frame clones appear in the TCRdb table, and some are missing; sequencing was by immunoSEQ multiplex PCR. The sample yields about 870,000 clones, more than 85% seen once. This specimen comes from a study of shared clonotypes between healthy human individuals. Selected positively for CCR7 and CD45RO-negative, naive CD8 cells excluded terminally differentiated effector memory CD45RA+ cells. Each donor was a Caucasian adult residing in Nashville, Tennessee. The CDR3 contains 14 residues. Germline V CDR1 and CDR2: MDHEN, SYDVKM. V was clipped by 0 bases and J by 0 bases, with 3 bases between them. Study-wide points: Relative to memory subsets, naive subsets generally showed larger estimated richness.

The TCR sequence derives from a young man in good health. Sequencing input: naive CD8+ T cells sorted from blood. The chain couples TRBV28 to TRBJ1-5; no reliable D call. The CDR3 region has the DNA TGTGCCAGCAGTTTATGGGTTAGCAATCAGCCCCAGCATTTT. Its translation is CASSLWVSNQPQHF.